This T cell receptor (beta chain) was sequenced for a study of beta chain features in type 1 diabetes. Notes on the study in general: People with Type 1 diabetes carried modestly yet significantly shorter TCRB CDR3s in all four CD4+ subsets.

This clone has a handful of counts. As yet, its antigen is unknown. This CDR3 comprises 15 residues. CDR1 and CDR2 from the germline V gene are MGHDK and SYGVNS. With 7 bases removed from V and 0 bases from J, the gap between germline ends came to 15 bases. There was one heparinised blood draw per donor, averaging roughly 0.12 L. Reverse transcription of all isolated RNA meant that expressed TCRB transcripts were sequenced. Repertoires were generated with immunoSEQ multiplex PCR, while TCRdb's copy carries only in-frame clones and drops some. The sample yields under 400,000 clones, approximately 12% seen once.

Sequences were obtained from naive CD4+ T cells from blood. The J gene is TRBJ1-1, the V gene TRBV25-1, with D perhaps TRBD1 (6 bases). The sequence derives from a young woman with type 1 diabetes. For the CDR3, the DNA is TGTGCCAGCACAAGCCGAGGGACAATGAACACTGAAGCTTTCTTT. Protein sequence: CASTSRGTMNTEAFF. Filled out from reference TRBV25-1 and TRBJ1-1, the complete variable domain reads EADIYQTPRYLVIGTGKKITLECSQTMGHDKMYWYQQDPGMELHLIHYSYGVNSTEKGDLSSESTVSRIRTEHFPLTLESARPSHTSQYLCASTSRGTMNTEAFFGQGTRLTVV.